This entry lists 5 T cell receptor beta chains sequenced from one sample in a study of shared clonotypes between healthy human individuals. Profiled with immunoSEQ multiplex PCR; TCRdb holds only in-frame clones, not every one. Here the sample spans about half a million clones, more than 75% being singletons. Sample: PBMCs. All receptors come from a woman aged 40 to 49 in good health. Some clones in this sample may be carry-over from other donors' samples.

V and J are TRBV28 and TRBJ2-5, with 10 bases matching TRBD2. Germline CDR1 and CDR2: MDHEN and SYDVKM. Trimming cost V 8 bases and J 5 bases; bases outside gene matches: 11. The CDR3 extends over 15 amino acids. The chain's CDR3 is CASCPFSGRRETQYF. CDR3 DNA: TGTGCCAGCTGCCCCTTTAGCGGGAGGAGGGAGACCCAGTACTTC.

This clone was seen just once. This sequence joins TRBV28 and TRBJ2-3; 8 nucleotides line up with TRBD2. With V trimmed by 2 bases and J by 2 bases, 15 bases remained unmatched. The germline CDR1 and CDR2 sequences are MDHEN and SYDVKM. This CDR3 is built from 19 residues. The CDR3 coding sequence is TGTGCCAGCAGTTTAGTCGGGGGGGGCTTCTCCTCTCCCACAGATACGCAGTATTTT. It is translated as CASSLVGGGFSSPTDTQYF.

This chain uses TRBV7-7 with TRBJ2-1, with 10 bases fitting TRBD1. There are 15 residues in the CDR3. Unmatched junction bases numbered 11, after V lost 5 bases and J lost 10 bases. From germline, CDR1 is SSHAT and CDR2 FNYEAQ (reference sequence). The CDR3 nucleotides are TGTGCCAGCAGCCCGAGGACAGGGGGGTACGGAGAGCAGTTCTTC. It codes for CASSPRTGGYGEQFF.

Note on this clone: This could be a read error, since a much larger clone is one nucleotide away. V gene TRBV6-7 combines with J gene TRBJ2-5; no definite D call. TRBV6-7 is designated an ORF whose function remains uncertain. This CDR3 spans 11 amino acids. Trimming removed 3 bases at V and 5 bases at J, with 4 bases between. The CDR3 loop reads CASSYRETQYF. The CDR3 region has the DNA TGTGCCAGCAGTTATAGGGAGACCCAGTACTTC.

The chain carries TRBV11-3 and TRBJ1-5; D ambiguous. The CDR3 is 14 amino acids. In germline, CDR1 is SGHNT, CDR2 YENEEA. V was shortened by 1 base and J by 4 bases, with 8 bases between the two germline ends. The CDR3 reads CASSLGGGNQPQHF. DNA for the CDR3: TGTGCCAGCAGCTTAGGGGGAGGTAATCAGCCCCAGCATTTT.